These T cell receptor beta chains were read from a single sample in a study of blood T cell repertoires in COVID-19. Profiled with immunoSEQ multiplex PCR; TCRdb holds only in-frame clones, not every one. Among roughly 81,000 clones listed, around 82% were seen once. Source material: peripheral blood. These receptor sequences come from an elderly woman with COVID-19, enrolled during active disease. Each CDR3 is given without its conserved first and last residue. The order of the fields is J gene, V gene, CDR3 protein.

j_gene: TRBJ2-3; v_gene: TRBV11-3; CDR3aa: ASSATSGSSPDTQY
j_gene: TRBJ2-5; v_gene: TRBV30; CDR3aa: AWNLGQGGAETQY
j_gene: TRBJ2-7; v_gene: TRBV4-3; CDR3aa: ASSQDVASYEQY
j_gene: TRBJ2-1; v_gene: TRBV18; CDR3aa: ASSPERGRNEQF
j_gene: TRBJ2-3; v_gene: TRBV12-5; CDR3aa: ASGLTDTQY
j_gene: TRBJ1-2; v_gene: TRBV28; CDR3aa: ASSFRGLPYGYT
j_gene: TRBJ2-1; v_gene: TRBV7-3; CDR3aa: ASSLLASSYNEQF
j_gene: TRBJ2-1; v_gene: TRBV20-1; CDR3aa: SASAGGRNEQF
j_gene: TRBJ1-4; v_gene: TRBV27; CDR3aa: ASSLWGGNEKLF
j_gene: TRBJ2-1; v_gene: TRBV24-1; CDR3aa: ATSGSNEQF
j_gene: TRBJ1-2; v_gene: TRBV14; CDR3aa: ASSQAWGGLGYT
j_gene: TRBJ2-1; v_gene: TRBV7-3; CDR3aa: ASSITSGGSYNEQF
j_gene: TRBJ2-7; v_gene: TRBV5-4; CDR3aa: ASSLGIAGGPPYEQY
j_gene: TRBJ2-2; v_gene: TRBV6-5; CDR3aa: ASSPRQGLGELF
j_gene: TRBJ2-5; v_gene: TRBV6-5; CDR3aa: ASSYMTSGGETQY
j_gene: TRBJ1-4; v_gene: TRBV30; CDR3aa: AWSTGTGGSSEKLF
j_gene: TRBJ2-2; v_gene: TRBV2; CDR3aa: ASSESGFAGELF
j_gene: TRBJ1-1; v_gene: TRBV2; CDR3aa: ASTTGTGHGRAF
j_gene: TRBJ2-2; v_gene: TRBV6-1; CDR3aa: ASSSRTAGELF
j_gene: TRBJ2-1; v_gene: TRBV5-8; CDR3aa: ASSLATLAGVSNEQF
j_gene: TRBJ2-7; v_gene: TRBV30; CDR3aa: AWSALPGQGAYEQY
j_gene: TRBJ2-5; v_gene: TRBV7-3; CDR3aa: ASSPGTGDRQETQY
j_gene: TRBJ2-3; v_gene: TRBV7-9; CDR3aa: ASRPGLAGGPADTQY
j_gene: TRBJ2-7; v_gene: TRBV28; CDR3aa: ASRNPGQNYEQY
j_gene: TRBJ1-2; v_gene: TRBV21-1; CDR3aa: ASSAWRPGYT
j_gene: TRBJ1-2; v_gene: TRBV3-1/TRBV3-2; CDR3aa: ASSQPGGGGRHGYT
j_gene: TRBJ1-2; v_gene: TRBV18; CDR3aa: ASSLQGVDGYT
j_gene: TRBJ1-4; v_gene: TRBV7-9; CDR3aa: ASSLDVRGAEKLF
j_gene: TRBJ2-7; v_gene: TRBV5-5; CDR3aa: ASSRQGADYEQY
j_gene: TRBJ2-1; v_gene: TRBV5-1; CDR3aa: ASSLGLAGGMGQF
j_gene: TRBJ2-2; v_gene: TRBV18; CDR3aa: ASSPTGGPLTGELF
j_gene: TRBJ2-1; v_gene: TRBV5-1; CDR3aa: ASTASAGNNEQF
j_gene: TRBJ2-7; v_gene: TRBV15; CDR3aa: ATSSAGGAGEQY
j_gene: TRBJ2-5; v_gene: TRBV5-5; CDR3aa: ASSLALRGKETQY
j_gene: TRBJ1-1; v_gene: TRBV5-1; CDR3aa: ASSLYQGEKTEAF
j_gene: TRBJ1-5; v_gene: TRBV7-2; CDR3aa: ASSLAAGANQPQH
j_gene: TRBJ2-1; v_gene: TRBV3-1/TRBV3-2; CDR3aa: ASRTSGSLAEQF
j_gene: TRBJ2-1; v_gene: TRBV18; CDR3aa: ASSQKTGPNEQF
j_gene: TRBJ1-1; v_gene: TRBV6-5; CDR3aa: ASSYPGNTEAF
j_gene: TRBJ2-3; v_gene: TRBV5-1; CDR3aa: ASSLSGGVFTDTQY
j_gene: TRBJ2-7; v_gene: TRBV10-2; CDR3aa: ASSEGLAYGYEQY
j_gene: TRBJ2-7; v_gene: TRBV2; CDR3aa: ASKREGAYEQY
j_gene: TRBJ1-1; v_gene: TRBV7-2; CDR3aa: ASSRGTANTEAF
j_gene: TRBJ2-1; v_gene: TRBV11-3; CDR3aa: ASSDGTSGGGGVQF
j_gene: TRBJ2-3; v_gene: TRBV13; CDR3aa: ASSSGLAGGNTQY
j_gene: TRBJ1-3; v_gene: TRBV2; CDR3aa: ASKAREGSGNTIY
j_gene: TRBJ2-7; v_gene: TRBV9; CDR3aa: ASSPGQGRYEQY
j_gene: TRBJ1-5; v_gene: TRBV19; CDR3aa: ASSKPAGGAHQPQH
j_gene: TRBJ2-7; v_gene: TRBV3-1/TRBV3-2; CDR3aa: ASSQDSSGYGYEQY
j_gene: TRBJ1-2; v_gene: TRBV20-1; CDR3aa: SARDREVIC
j_gene: TRBJ2-3; v_gene: TRBV5-1; CDR3aa: ASSSLAQRADTQY